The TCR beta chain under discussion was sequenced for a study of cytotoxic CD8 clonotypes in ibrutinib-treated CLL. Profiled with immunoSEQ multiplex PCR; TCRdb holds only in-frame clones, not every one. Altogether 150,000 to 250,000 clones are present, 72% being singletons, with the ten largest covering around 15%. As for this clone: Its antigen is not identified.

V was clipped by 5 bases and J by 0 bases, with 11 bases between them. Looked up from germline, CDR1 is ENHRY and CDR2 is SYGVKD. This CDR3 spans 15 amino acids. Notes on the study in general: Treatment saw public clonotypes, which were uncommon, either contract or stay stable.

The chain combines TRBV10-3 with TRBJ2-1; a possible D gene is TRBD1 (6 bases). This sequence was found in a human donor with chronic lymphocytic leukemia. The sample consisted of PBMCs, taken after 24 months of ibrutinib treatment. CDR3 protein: CAISQGQSSYNEQFF. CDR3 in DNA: TGTGCCATCAGTCAGGGACAAAGCTCCTACAATGAGCAGTTCTTC.